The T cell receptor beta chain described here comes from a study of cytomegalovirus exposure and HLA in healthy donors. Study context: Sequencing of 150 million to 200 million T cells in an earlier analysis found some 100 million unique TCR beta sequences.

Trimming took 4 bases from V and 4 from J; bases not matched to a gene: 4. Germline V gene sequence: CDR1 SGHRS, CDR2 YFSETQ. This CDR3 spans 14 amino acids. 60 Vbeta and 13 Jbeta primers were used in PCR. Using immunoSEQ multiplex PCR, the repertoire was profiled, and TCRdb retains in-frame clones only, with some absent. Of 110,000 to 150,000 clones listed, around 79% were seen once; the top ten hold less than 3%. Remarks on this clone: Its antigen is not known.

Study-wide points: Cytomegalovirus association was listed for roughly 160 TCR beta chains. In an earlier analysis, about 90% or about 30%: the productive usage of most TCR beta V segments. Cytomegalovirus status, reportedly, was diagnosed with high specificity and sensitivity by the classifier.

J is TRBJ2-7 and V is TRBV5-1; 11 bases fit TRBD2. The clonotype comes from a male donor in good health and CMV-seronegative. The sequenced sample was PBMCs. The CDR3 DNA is TGCGCCAGCAGCGAAGGGACTAGCGGATACGAGCAGTACTTC. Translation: CASSEGTSGYEQYF.